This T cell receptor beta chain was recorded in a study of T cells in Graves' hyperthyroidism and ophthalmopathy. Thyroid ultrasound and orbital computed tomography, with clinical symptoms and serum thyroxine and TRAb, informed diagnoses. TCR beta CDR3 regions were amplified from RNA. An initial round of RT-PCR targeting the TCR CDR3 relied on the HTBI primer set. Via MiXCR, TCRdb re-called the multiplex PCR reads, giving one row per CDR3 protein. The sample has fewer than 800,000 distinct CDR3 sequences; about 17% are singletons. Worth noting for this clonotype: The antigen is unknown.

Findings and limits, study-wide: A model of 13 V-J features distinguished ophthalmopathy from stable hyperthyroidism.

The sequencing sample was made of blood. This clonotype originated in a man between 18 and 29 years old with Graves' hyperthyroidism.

The CDR3, as DNA: TGCAGCGTTGAAGTGGGCAGCAGCACCATATATTTT. This gives the protein CSVEVGSSTIYF. The chain couples TRBV29-1 to TRBJ1-3; D ambiguous. Germline V gene sequence: CDR1 SQVTM, CDR2 ANQGSEA. The V gene lost 1 base and the J gene lost 9 bases, with 10 bases spanning the gap. This CDR3 contains 12 residues.